The text below deals with one T cell receptor (beta chain). This sample is drawn from a study of blood T cell repertoires in COVID-19. About the research overall: Samples of COVID-19 (acute and convalescent) were obtained from the United States, Italy and Spain. PBMCs, B-cell-depleted T cells, or T cells provided the cDNA or gDNA that made up the material.

Here immunoSEQ multiplex PCR was the method, and the copy in TCRdb shows in-frame clones only, minus some. The sample lists around 700,000 clones, more than 80% occurring once. CDR3 size: 13 residues. The V end was cut by 5 bases, the J end by 0 bases, with 7 bases between. The germline CDR1 and CDR2 sequences are SGHVS and FNYEAQ. This chain links TRBV7-6 with TRBJ1-2, with a weak D call TRBD1 (5 bases). Specimen: peripheral blood. The sequence was collected from a woman between 18 and 29 years old with acute or convalescent COVID-19. The CDR3 DNA is TGTGCCAGCAGCCTGACAGCTAACTATGGCTACACCTTC. Amino acids: CASSLTANYGYTF.